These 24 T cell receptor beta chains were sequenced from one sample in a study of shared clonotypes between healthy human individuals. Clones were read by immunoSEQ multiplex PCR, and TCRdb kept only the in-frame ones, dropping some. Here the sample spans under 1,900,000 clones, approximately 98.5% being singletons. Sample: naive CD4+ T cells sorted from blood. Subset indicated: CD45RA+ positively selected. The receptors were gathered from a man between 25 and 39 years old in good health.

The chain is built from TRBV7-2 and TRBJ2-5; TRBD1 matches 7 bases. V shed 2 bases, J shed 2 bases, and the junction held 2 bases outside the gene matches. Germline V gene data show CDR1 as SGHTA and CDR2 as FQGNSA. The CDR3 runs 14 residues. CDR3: CASSLWDRQETQYF. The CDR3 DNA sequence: TGTGCCAGCAGCTTATGGGACAGACAAGAGACCCAGTACTTC.

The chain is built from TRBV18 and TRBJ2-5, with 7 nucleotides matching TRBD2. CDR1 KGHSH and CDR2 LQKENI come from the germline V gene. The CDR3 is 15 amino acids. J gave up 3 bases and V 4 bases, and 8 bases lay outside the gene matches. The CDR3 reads CASSRNYRGEETQYF. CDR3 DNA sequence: TGTGCCAGCTCACGTAATTATCGGGGGGAAGAGACCCAGTACTTC.

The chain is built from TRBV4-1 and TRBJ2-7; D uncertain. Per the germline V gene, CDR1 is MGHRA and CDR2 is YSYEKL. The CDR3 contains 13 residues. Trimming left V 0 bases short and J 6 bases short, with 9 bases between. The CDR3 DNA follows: TGCGCCAGCAGCCAAGATCAATGGCGCGAGCAGTACTTC. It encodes CASSQDQWREQYF.

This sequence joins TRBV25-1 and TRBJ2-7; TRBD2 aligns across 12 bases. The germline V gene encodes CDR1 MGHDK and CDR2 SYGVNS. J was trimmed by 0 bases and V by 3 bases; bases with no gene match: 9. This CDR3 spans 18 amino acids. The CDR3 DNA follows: TGTGCCAGCAGTGATCCTAGCGGGAGGGGCATGTCCTCCTACGAGCAGTACTTC. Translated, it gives CASSDPSGRGMSSYEQYF.

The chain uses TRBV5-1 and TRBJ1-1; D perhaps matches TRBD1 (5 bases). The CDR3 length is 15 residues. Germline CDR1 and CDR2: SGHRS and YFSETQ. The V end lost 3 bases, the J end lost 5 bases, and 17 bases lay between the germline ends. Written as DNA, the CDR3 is TGCGCCAGCAGCTGGGGCTCGGCGGAGGGTACTGAAGCTTTCTTT. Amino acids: CASSWGSAEGTEAFF. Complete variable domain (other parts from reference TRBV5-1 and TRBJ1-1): KAGVTQTPRYLIKTRGQQVTLSCSPISGHRSVSWYQQTPGQGLQFLFEYFSETQRNKGNFPGRFSGRQFSNSRSEMNVSTLELGDSALYLCASSWGSAEGTEAFFGQGTRLTVV.

The CDR3 bases are TGTGCCATCAGTGGGGTTAGCGGGAGCTCCTACAATGAGCAGTTCTTC. This codes for CAISGVSGSSYNEQFF. The chain has TRBV10-3 and TRBJ2-1; 9 bases line up with TRBD2. Trimming took 4 bases from V and 0 from J; bases not matched to a gene: 4. CDR3 length: 16 amino acids. Germline values: CDR1 ENHRY, CDR2 SYGVKD.

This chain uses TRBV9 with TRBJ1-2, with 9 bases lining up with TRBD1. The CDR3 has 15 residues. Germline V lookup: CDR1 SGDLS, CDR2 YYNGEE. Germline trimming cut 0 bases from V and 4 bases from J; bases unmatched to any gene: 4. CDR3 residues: CASSVATGGFYGYTF. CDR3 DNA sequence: TGTGCCAGCAGCGTAGCTACAGGGGGCTTCTATGGCTACACCTTC.

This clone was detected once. The CDR3: CASSQKDRVHGYTF. For the CDR3, the DNA is TGCGCCAGCAGCCAAAAAGACAGGGTGCATGGCTACACCTTC. The chain recombines TRBV4-1 with TRBJ1-2, with 7 bases that match TRBD1. The CDR3 sequence is 14 residues long. Germline CDR1 is MGHRA and CDR2 is YSYEKL. V gave up 2 bases and J gave up 6 bases; unmatched junction bases: 6.

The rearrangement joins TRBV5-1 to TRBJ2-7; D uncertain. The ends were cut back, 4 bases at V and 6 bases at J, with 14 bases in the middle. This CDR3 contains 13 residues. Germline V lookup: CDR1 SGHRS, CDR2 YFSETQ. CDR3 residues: CASSPNSIFEQYF. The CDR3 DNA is TGCGCCAGCAGCCCAAATAGCATCTTCGAGCAGTACTTC.

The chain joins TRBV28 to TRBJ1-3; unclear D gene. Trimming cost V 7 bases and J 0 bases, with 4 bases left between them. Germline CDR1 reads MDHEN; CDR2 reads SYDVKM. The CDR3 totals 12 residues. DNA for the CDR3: TGTGCCAGCACAAGCTCTGGAAACACCATATATTTT. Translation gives CASTSSGNTIYF.

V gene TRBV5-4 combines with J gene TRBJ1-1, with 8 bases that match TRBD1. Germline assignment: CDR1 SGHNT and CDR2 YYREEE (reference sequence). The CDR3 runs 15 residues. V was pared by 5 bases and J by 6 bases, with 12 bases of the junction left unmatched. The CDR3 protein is CASSKIFDRGAEAFF. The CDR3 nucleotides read TGTGCCAGCAGTAAAATTTTCGACAGGGGCGCTGAAGCTTTCTTT.

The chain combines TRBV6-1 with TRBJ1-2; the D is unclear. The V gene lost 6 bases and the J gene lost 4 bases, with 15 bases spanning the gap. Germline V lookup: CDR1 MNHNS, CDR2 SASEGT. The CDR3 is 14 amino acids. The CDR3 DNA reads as TGTGCCAGCAGCGCCACCTGGACCTCCTATGGCTACACCTTC. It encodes CASSATWTSYGYTF.

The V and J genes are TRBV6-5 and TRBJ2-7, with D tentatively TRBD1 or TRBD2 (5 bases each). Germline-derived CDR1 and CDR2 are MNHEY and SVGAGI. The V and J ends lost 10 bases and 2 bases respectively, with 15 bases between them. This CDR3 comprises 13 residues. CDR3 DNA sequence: TGTGCCACCATGGGGGACCCAACCTACGAGCAGTACTTC. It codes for CATMGDPTYEQYF.

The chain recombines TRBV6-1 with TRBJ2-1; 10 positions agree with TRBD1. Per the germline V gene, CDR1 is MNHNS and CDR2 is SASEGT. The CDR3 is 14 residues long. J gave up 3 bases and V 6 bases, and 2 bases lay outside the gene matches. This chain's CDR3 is CASRRTGGYNEQFF. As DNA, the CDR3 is TGTGCCAGCAGGAGGACAGGGGGCTACAATGAGCAGTTCTTC.

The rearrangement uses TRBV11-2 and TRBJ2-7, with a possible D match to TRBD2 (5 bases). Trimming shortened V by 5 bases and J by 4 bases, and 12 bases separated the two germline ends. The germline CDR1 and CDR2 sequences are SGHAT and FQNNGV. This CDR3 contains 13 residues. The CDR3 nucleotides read TGTGCCAGCAGCGAGGGTAGGCAGTACGAGCAGTACTTC. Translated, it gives CASSEGRQYEQYF.

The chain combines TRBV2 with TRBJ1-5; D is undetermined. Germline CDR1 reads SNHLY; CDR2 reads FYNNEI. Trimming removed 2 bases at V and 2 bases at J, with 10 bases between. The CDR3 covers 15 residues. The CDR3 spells CASSEIGIGNQPQHF. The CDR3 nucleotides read TGTGCCAGCAGTGAAATAGGCATTGGCAATCAGCCCCAGCATTTT.

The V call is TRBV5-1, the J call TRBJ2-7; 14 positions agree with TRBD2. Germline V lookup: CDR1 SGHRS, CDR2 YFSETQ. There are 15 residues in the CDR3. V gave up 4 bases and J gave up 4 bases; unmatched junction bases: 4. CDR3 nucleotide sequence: TGCGCCAGCAGCGTGGGACTAGCGGGAGAGTACGAGCAGTACTTC. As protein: CASSVGLAGEYEQYF.

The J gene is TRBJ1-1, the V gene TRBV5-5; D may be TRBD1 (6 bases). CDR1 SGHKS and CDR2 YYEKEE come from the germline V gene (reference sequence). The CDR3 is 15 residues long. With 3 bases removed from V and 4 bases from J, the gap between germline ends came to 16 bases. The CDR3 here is CASSSTQGSGTEAFF. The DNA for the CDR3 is TGTGCCAGCAGCTCGACGCAGGGGTCGGGCACTGAAGCTTTCTTT.

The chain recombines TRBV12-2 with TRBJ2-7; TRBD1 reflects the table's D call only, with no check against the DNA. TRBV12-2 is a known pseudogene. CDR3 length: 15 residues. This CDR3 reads CASRSRRTGEYEQYF. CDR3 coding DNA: TGTGCAAGTCGCTCCCGAAGGACAGGGGAATACGAGCAGTACTTC.

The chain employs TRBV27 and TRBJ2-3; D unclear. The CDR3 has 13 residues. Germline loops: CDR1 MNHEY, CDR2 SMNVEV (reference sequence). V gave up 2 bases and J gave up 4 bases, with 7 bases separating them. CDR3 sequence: CASSLGVADTQYF. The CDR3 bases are TGTGCCAGCAGTTTAGGGGTCGCAGATACGCAGTATTTT.

In nucleotides, the CDR3 is TGTGCCACCAAACACCAAGGTGCCGGGGAGCTGTTTTTT. Translating gives CATKHQGAGELFF. This chain joins TRBV28 and TRBJ2-2; D call uncertain. V dropped 10 bases and J dropped 6 bases, with 15 bases sitting between them. Germline V CDR1 and CDR2: MDHEN, SYDVKM. The CDR3 runs 13 residues. Combining the CDR3 with reference TRBV28 and TRBJ2-2 gives the whole variable domain DVKVTQSSRYLVKRTGEKVFLECVQDMDHENMFWYRQDPGLGLRLIYFSYDVKMKEKGDIPEGYSVSREKKERFSLILESASTNQTSMYLCATKHQGAGELFFGEGSRLTVL.

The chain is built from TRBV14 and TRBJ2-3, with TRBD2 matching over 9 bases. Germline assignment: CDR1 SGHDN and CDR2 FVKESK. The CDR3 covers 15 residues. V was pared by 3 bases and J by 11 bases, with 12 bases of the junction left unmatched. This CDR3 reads CASSQRSFIAGEQYF. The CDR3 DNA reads TGTGCCAGCAGCCAGAGATCTTTTATAGCGGGGGAGCAGTATTTT.

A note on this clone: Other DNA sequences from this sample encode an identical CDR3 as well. CDR3 protein: CASSPPGGGGTDTQYF. The DNA for the CDR3 is TGTGCCAGCTCACCACCGGGGGGGGGTGGCACAGATACGCAGTATTTT. The J gene is TRBJ2-3, the V gene TRBV18, with TRBD2 matching 7 bases. From germline, CDR1 is KGHSH and CDR2 LQKENI. Trimming cost V 0 bases and J 1 base; bases outside gene matches: 4. The CDR3 extends over 16 amino acids.

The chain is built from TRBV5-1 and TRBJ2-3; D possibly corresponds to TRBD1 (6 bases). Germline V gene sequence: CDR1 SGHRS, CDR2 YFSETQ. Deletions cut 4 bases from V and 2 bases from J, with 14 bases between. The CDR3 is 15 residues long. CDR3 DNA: TGCGCCAGCAGCGCCATGACAGGTGACACAGATACGCAGTATTTT. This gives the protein CASSAMTGDTDTQYF. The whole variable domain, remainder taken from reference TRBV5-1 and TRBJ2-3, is KAGVTQTPRYLIKTRGQQVTLSCSPISGHRSVSWYQQTPGQGLQFLFEYFSETQRNKGNFPGRFSGRQFSNSRSEMNVSTLELGDSALYLCASSAMTGDTDTQYFGPGTRLTVL.